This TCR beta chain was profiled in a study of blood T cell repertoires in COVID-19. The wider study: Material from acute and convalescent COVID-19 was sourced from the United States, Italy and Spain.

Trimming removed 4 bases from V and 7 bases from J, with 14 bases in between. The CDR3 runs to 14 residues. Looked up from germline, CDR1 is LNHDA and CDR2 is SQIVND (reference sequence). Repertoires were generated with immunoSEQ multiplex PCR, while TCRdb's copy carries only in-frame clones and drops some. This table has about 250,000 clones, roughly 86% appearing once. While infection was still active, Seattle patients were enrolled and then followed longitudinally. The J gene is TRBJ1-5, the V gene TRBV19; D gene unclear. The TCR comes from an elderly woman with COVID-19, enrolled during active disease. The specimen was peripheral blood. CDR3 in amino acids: CASSTTGEGQPQHF. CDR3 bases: TGTGCCAGTAGTACAACCGGGGAAGGCCAGCCCCAGCATTTT.